The present T cell receptor beta chain was sequenced within a study of early stage breast cancer tumors. General observations from the study: Most shared enriched TCRB sequences were commonly generated ones. Compared with adjacent normal breast tissue, tumors showed roughly 2.4-fold greater T cell density and higher clonality.

Worth noting for this clone: No antigen is known for it.

TCRdb's copy holds only in-frame clones and misses some; the assay was immunoSEQ multiplex PCR. Among over 15,000 clones, about 86% were seen once, and the ten largest hold less than 2%. The trim removed 3 bases at V and 2 bases at J, leaving 5 bases unmatched. Germline V gene lookup returns CDR1 SGHNT and CDR2 YYREEE (reference sequence). CDR3 length equals 16 residues. This sequence originates from a person aged 65-85 years with breast cancer. The V gene is TRBV5-4, the J gene TRBJ2-3; 11 bases fit TRBD2. Sample: blood. As DNA, the CDR3 is TGTGCCAGCAGCTCCGAACTAGCGGGGGTCACAGATACGCAGTATTTT. Protein: CASSSELAGVTDTQYF.